This T cell receptor beta chain was sequenced for a study of OX40 agonist ivuxolimab in advanced cancers. Study overall: In this cohort, patients received ivuxolimab, an agonistic anti-OX40 (CD134) antibody. Dose-escalation patients' cancers were hepatocellular carcinoma, melanoma, renal cell or head and neck cancer. Partial responses occurred in Three dose-escalation patients, one with hepatocellular carcinoma and two with cutaneous melanoma. Study-wide findings and caveats: Antigen specificity was not determined for the expanded peripheral T cells.

Assay: immunoSEQ multiplex PCR; the TCRdb copy retains only in-frame clones and omits some. The sample has more than 65,000 clones; 70% to 90% are singletons. Note on this clone: Its specificity is unknown. Distinct nucleotide sequences in the sample also encode this CDR3.

The CDR3 consists of 13 residues. Germline CDR1 reads SGHNT; CDR2 reads YYREEE (reference sequence). The V gene lost 4 bases and the J gene lost 6 bases, with 8 bases spanning the gap. This material consisted of CD4+ or CD8+ T cells sorted from blood, taken in a trial of the OX40 agonist ivuxolimab. This sequence was found in an adult with an advanced solid tumor such as melanoma, head and neck, liver or kidney cancer. The chain uses TRBV5-4 and TRBJ1-6; perhaps TRBD1 as D (5 bases). The CDR3 sequence is CASSPDSNSPLHF. Here the CDR3 DNA reads TGTGCCAGCAGCCCCGACAGTAATTCACCCCTCCACTTT.